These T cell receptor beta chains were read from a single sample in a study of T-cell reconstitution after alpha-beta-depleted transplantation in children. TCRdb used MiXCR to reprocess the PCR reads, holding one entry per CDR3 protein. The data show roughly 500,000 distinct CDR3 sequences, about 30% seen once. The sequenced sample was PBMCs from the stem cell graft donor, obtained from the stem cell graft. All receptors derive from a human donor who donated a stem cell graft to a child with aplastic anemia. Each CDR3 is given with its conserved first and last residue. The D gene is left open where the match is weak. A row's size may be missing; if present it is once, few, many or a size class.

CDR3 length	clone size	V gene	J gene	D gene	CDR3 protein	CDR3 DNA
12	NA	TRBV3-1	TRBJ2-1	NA	CASSQGSNGQFF	TGTGCCAGCAGCCAAGGTTCTAACGGGCAGTTCTTC
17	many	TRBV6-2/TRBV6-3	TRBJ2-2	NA	CASSSFPAAGHTGELFF	TGTGCCAGCAGCTCATTCCCCGCGGCGGGCCACACCGGGGAGCTGTTTTTT
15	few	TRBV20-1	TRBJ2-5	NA	CSARDIQRGAETQYF	TGCAGTGCTAGAGATATTCAGAGAGGGGCAGAGACCCAGTACTTC
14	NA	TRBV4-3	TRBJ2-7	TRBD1	CASSQGTGVYEQYF	TGCGCCAGCAGCCAGGGGACAGGGGTGTACGAGCAGTACTTC
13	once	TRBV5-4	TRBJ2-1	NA	CASSDRIWDEQFF	TGTGCCAGCAGCGACCGTATTTGGGATGAGCAGTTCTTC
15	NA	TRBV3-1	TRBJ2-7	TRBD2	CASRLAGGPRHEQYF	TGTGCCAGCAGGTTGGCGGGAGGTCCTCGCCACGAGCAGTACTTC
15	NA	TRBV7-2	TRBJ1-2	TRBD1	CASSSEGQGYYGYTF	TGTGCCAGCAGCTCTGAAGGACAGGGCTACTATGGCTACACCTTC
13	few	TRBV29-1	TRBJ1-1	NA	CSVEEGMNTEAFF	TGCAGCGTTGAAGAGGGGATGAACACTGAAGCTTTCTTT
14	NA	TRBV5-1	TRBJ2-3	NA	CASSHSSFTDTQYF	TGCGCCAGCAGCCACTCCTCTTTCACAGATACGCAGTATTTT
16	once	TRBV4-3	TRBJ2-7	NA	CASSPESALADYEQYF	TGCGCCAGCAGCCCAGAAAGTGCGCTAGCTGATTACGAGCAGTACTTC
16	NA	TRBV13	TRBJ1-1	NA	CASSLGPTGSGTEAFF	TGTGCCAGCAGCTTAGGCCCCACAGGGTCGGGTACTGAAGCTTTCTTT
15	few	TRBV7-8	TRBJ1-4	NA	CASSLVRGTNEKLFF	TGTGCCAGCAGCTTAGTCAGGGGAACTAATGAAAAACTGTTTTTT
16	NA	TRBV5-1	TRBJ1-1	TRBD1	CASSITGTGPYAEAFF	TGCGCCAGCAGCATAACCGGGACAGGGCCTTACGCTGAAGCTTTCTTT
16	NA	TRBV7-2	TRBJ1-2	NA	CASSLVLTWAGDGYTF	TGTGCCAGCAGCTTAGTTTTGACGTGGGCAGGAGATGGCTACACCTTC
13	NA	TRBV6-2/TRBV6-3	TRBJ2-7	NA	CASSPFLRDEQYF	TGTGCCAGCAGTCCCTTCCTAAGGGACGAGCAGTACTTC
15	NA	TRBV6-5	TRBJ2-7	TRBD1	CASSYGTGRNYEQYF	TGTGCCAGCAGTTACGGGACAGGCCGGAACTACGAGCAGTACTTC
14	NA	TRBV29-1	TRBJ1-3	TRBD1	CSVWDRGSGNTIYF	TGCAGCGTTTGGGACAGGGGCTCTGGAAACACCATATATTTT
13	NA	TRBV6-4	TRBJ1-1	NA	CASSLTMNTEAFF	TGTGCCAGCAGTCTTACCATGAACACTGAAGCTTTCTTT
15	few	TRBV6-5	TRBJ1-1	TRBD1	CASSYSYRGLGEAFF	TGTGCCAGCAGTTACTCGTACAGGGGGCTCGGTGAAGCTTTCTTT
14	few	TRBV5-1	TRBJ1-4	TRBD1	CASSVDRADEKLFF	TGCGCCAGCAGCGTGGACAGGGCGGATGAAAAACTGTTTTTT
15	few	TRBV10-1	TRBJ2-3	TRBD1	CASSKDRGLTDTQYF	TGCGCCAGCAGTAAGGACAGGGGGCTAACAGATACGCAGTATTTT
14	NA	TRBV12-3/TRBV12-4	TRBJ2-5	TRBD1	CASSGQGGAETQYF	TGTGCCAGCAGTGGACAGGGGGGAGCAGAGACCCAGTACTTC
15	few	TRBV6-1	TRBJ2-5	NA	CASSSDTGIQETQYF	TGTGCCAGCAGCTCTGATACAGGGATACAAGAGACCCAGTACTTC
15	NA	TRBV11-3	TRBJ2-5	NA	CASSLQGAVRETQYF	TGTGCCAGCAGCTTACAAGGGGCGGTCAGGGAGACCCAGTACTTC
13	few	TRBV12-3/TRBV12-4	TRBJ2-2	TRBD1	CASNQGATGELFF	TGTGCCAGCAACCAGGGGGCCACCGGGGAGCTGTTTTTT
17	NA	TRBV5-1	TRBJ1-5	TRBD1	CASSLEPTGGGNQPQHF	TGCGCCAGCAGCTTGGAACCTACAGGGGGCGGAAATCAGCCCCAGCATTTT
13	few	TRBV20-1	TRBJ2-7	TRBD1	CSAATGGFYEQYF	TGCAGTGCCGCGACAGGGGGGTTCTACGAGCAGTACTTC
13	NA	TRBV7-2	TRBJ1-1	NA	CASRSGVGTEAFF	TGTGCCAGCAGGTCAGGGGTTGGCACTGAAGCTTTCTTT
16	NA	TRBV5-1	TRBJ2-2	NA	CASRGQGQLNTGELFF	TGCGCCAGCAGGGGGCAAGGACAGCTGAACACCGGGGAGCTGTTTTTT
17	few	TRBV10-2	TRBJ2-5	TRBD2	CASSEFGAGGVDETQYF	TGCGCCAGCAGTGAGTTTGGAGCGGGAGGGGTGGATGAGACCCAGTACTTC